These T cell receptor beta chains were read from a single sample in a study of blood T cell repertoires in COVID-19. Clones were sequenced by immunoSEQ multiplex PCR, and TCRdb holds only the in-frame ones, with some missing. The profile covers around 470,000 clones, with 85% to 90% appearing a single time and approximately 0.9% taken by the ten largest. Sequenced material: peripheral blood. These receptors originate from a man between 18 and 35 years old with COVID-19, enrolled during active disease. CDR3s include the opening cysteine and the closing phenylalanine or tryptophan.

j_gene | v_gene | CDR3aa
TRBJ1-2 | TRBV19 | CASTLGTGREGYTF
TRBJ2-1 | TRBV29-1 | CSVPGRARGQFF
TRBJ2-7 | TRBV3-1/TRBV3-2 | CASSHPGIHEQYF
TRBJ1-1 | TRBV19 | CASSMRAGEAFF
TRBJ1-1 | TRBV25-1 | CASSETRGSTEAFF
TRBJ2-3 | TRBV10-3 | CAISSGTSGDGPTDTQYF
TRBJ2-4 | TRBV20-1 | CSASKPPGQGAGIQYF
TRBJ1-1 | TRBV3-1/TRBV3-2 | CASSHRGATEAFF
TRBJ1-1 | TRBV7-9 | CASSPRAGPNTEAFF
TRBJ2-1 | TRBV7-9 | CASSLGGGSTYNEQFF
TRBJ2-7 | TRBV6-6 | CASSYGQGFEQYF
TRBJ1-6 | TRBV5-6 | CASSFPQGGSPLHF
TRBJ2-2 | TRBV5-1 | CATRDTSNTGELFF
TRBJ2-5 | TRBV11-3 | CASSQVGRVGETQYF
TRBJ1-3 | TRBV2 | CASLKNGLSGNTIYF
TRBJ1-2 | TRBV11-2 | CASSLITGDGYGYTF
TRBJ2-5 | TRBV2 | CASSESRVQETQYF
TRBJ2-1 | TRBV7-9 | CASSLAQTSGSNEQFF
TRBJ2-7 | TRBV3-1/TRBV3-2 | CASSQRDRAQYF
TRBJ2-3 | TRBV7-2 | CASSLMRRGGDREDTQYF
TRBJ2-3 | TRBV19 | CASREGGTDTQYF
TRBJ2-2 | TRBV3-1/TRBV3-2 | CASSQDEQAGVNTGELFF
TRBJ2-7 | TRBV4-2 | CASSPARGREGEQYF
TRBJ2-3 | TRBV6-5 | CASRRLAGFTDTQYF